Below, one TCR beta chain is given with its context. It was with 60 Vbeta and 13 Jbeta primers that the PCR ran. Clones were sequenced by immunoSEQ multiplex PCR, and TCRdb holds only the in-frame ones, with some missing. The table includes around 190,000 clones, around 77% detected once. This CDR3 region has 12 residues. The trim removed 5 bases at V and 5 bases at J, leaving 3 bases unmatched. Germline-derived CDR1 and CDR2 are SGHAT and FQDESV (reference sequence). The source of the sample is a study of cytomegalovirus exposure and HLA in healthy donors. V usage is TRBV11-1 and J usage is TRBJ2-7; 7 bases map to TRBD1. What was sequenced was PBMCs. This sequence originates from a woman aged 25 to 39 in good health and CMV-seronegative. As DNA, the CDR3 is TGTGCCAGCAGCCGACAGGGAAACGAGCAGTACTTC. Protein: CASSRQGNEQYF. The whole variable domain, filled in from reference TRBV11-1 and TRBJ2-7, reads EAEVAQSPRYKITEKSQAVAFWCDPISGHATLYWYRQILGQGPELLVQFQDESVVDDSQLPKDRFSAERLKGVDSTLKIQPAELGDSAMYLCASSRQGNEQYFGPGTRLTVT.